This T cell receptor (beta chain) was sequenced for a study of radiation and T cells in renal cell carcinoma. Clones were read by immunoSEQ multiplex PCR, and TCRdb kept only the in-frame ones, dropping some. Of 150,000 to 200,000 clones in the sample, about 87% are singletons; the top ten hold roughly 12%. CDR3 length: 14 amino acids. The germline gives CDR1 ENHRY, CDR2 SYGVKD. V dropped 7 bases and J dropped 10; count of bases not matched to a gene: 9. Time point noted: blood 4 weeks post-SBRT, at nephrectomy. Indicated treatment: 15 Gy SBRT to primary tumor, nephrectomy 4 weeks later. The material was blood, obtained from a patient whose treatment included radiotherapy and nephrectomy. This receptor was taken from a woman aged 45-65 years with renal cell carcinoma. The chain combines TRBV10-3 with TRBJ1-6; 8 bases match TRBD1. The CDR3 region has the DNA TGTGCCATCAAGGGGCCAGGGGGCCGATCACCCCTCCACTTT. Translating gives CAIKGPGGRSPLHF.